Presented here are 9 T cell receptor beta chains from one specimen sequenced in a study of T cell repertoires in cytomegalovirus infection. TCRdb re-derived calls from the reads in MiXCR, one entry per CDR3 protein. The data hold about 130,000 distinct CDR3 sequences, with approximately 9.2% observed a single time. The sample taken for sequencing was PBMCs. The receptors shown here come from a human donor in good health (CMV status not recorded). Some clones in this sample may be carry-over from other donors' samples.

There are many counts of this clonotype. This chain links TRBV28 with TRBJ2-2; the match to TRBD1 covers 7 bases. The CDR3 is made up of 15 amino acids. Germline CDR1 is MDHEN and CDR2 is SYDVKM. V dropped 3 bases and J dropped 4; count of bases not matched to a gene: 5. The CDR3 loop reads CASSFGDRATGELFF. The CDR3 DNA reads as TGTGCCAGCAGTTTTGGGGACAGAGCCACCGGGGAGCTGTTTTTT.

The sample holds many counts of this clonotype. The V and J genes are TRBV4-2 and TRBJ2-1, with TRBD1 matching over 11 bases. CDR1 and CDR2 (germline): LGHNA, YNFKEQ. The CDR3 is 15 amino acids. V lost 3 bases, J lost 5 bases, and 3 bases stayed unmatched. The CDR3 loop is CASSHGQGADNEQFF. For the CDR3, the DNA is TGTGCCAGCAGCCATGGACAGGGGGCAGACAATGAGCAGTTCTTC.

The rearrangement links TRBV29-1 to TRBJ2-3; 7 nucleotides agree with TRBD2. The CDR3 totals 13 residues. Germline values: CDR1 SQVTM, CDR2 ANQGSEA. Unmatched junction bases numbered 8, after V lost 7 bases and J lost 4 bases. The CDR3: CSAIPGGADTQYF. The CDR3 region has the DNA TGCAGCGCCATCCCTGGGGGGGCAGATACGCAGTATTTT.

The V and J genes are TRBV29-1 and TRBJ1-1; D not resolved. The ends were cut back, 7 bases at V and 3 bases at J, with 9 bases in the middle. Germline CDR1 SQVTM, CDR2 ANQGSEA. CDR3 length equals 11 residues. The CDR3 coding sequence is TGCAGCGCTAGACATGACACTGAAGCTTTCTTT. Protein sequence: CSARHDTEAFF. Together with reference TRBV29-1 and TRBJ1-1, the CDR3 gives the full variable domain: SAVISQKPSRDICQRGTSLTIQCQVDSQVTMMFWYRQQPGQSLTLIATANQGSEATYESGFVIDKFPISRPNLTFSTLTVSNMSPEDSSIYLCSARHDTEAFFGQGTRLTVV.

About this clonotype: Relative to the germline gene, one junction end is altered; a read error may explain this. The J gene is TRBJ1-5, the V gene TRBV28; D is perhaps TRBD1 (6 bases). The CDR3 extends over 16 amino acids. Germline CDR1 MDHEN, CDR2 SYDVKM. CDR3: CTSSLPQGSSNQPQHF. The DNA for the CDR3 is TGTACCAGCAGTTTACCCCAGGGGAGTAGCAATCAGCCCCAGCATTTT. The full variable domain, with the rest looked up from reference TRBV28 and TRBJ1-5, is DVKVTQSSRYLVKRTGEKVFLECVQDMDHENMFWYRQDPGLGLRLIYFSYDVKMKEKGDIPEGYSVSREKKERFSLILESASTNQTSMYLCTSSLPQGSSNQPQHFGDGTRLSIL.

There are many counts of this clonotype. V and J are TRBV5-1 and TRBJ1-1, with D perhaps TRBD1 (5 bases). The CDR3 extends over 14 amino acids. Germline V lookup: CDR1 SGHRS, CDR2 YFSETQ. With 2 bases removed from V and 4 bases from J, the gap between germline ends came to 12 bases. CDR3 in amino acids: CASSLEGLRTEAFF. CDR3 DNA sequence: TGCGCCAGCAGCTTAGAGGGACTTCGCACTGAAGCTTTCTTT.

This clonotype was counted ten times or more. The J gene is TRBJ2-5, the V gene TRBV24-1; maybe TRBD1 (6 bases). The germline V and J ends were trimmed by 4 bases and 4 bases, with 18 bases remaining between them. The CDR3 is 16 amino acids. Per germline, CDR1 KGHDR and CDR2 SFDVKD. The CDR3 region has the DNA TGTGCCACCAGTGAACTACAGGGTGCCAGGGGAGAGACCCAGTACTTC. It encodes CATSELQGARGETQYF.

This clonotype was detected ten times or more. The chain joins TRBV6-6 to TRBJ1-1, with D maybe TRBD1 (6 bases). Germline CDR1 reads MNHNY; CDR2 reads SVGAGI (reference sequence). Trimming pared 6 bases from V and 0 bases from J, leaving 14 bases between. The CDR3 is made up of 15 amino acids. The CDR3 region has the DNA TGTGCCAGCAGGAAATTGACAGGAATGAACACTGAAGCTTTCTTT. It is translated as CASRKLTGMNTEAFF.

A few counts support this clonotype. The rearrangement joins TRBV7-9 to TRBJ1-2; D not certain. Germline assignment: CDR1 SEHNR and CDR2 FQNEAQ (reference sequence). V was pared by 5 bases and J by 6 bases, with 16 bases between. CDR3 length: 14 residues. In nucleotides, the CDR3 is TGTGCCAGCAGCCCCGGGCAGGCGGCGGATGGCTACACCTTC. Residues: CASSPGQAADGYTF.